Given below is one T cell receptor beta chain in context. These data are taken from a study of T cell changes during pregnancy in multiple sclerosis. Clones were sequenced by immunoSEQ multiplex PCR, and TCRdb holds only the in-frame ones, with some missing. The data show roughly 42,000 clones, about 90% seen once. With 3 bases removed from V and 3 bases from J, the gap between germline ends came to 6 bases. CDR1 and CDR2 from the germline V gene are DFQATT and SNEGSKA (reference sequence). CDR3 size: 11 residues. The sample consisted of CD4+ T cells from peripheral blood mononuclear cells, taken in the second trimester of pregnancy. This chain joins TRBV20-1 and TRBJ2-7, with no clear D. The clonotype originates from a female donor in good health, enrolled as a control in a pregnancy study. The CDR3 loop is CSARSSYEQYF. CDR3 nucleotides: TGCAGTGCTAGGTCCAGCTACGAGCAGTACTTC.